A single sample is the source of the 3 T cell receptor beta chains below, sequenced in a study of T-cell reconstitution after alpha-beta-depleted transplantation in children. Unique molecular identifiers were incorporated during preparation of the TCRbeta library. TCRdb re-called the PCR reads with MiXCR, one entry per CDR3 protein. The top ten hold around 36% of the sample, which has about 580,000 distinct CDR3 sequences, roughly 30% seen once. The sample in question was PBMCs, obtained before TCRalphabeta/CD19-depleted stem cell transplant. The receptors come from a boy younger than two with Wiskott-Aldrich syndrome, due to receive a stem cell transplant.

This clonotype has a handful of counts. CDR3 coding DNA: TGTGCCAGCAGTGACGAGAGCCCACCAATTTCACCCCTCCACTTT. It yields the protein CASSDESPPISPLHF. The chain uses TRBV2 and TRBJ1-6; D call uncertain. The germline gives CDR1 SNHLY, CDR2 FYNNEI. V was pared by 3 bases and J by 9 bases, with 15 bases between. The CDR3 runs to 15 residues.

About this clonotype: One end of the junction varies from germline; a read error may be responsible. This chain links TRBV11-2 with TRBJ2-6; 7 bases fit TRBD1. The germline gives CDR1 SGHAT, CDR2 FQNNGV. The CDR3 spans 14 residues. The CDR3: CASSFNEGANGLTF. The CDR3 nucleotides read TGTGCCAGCAGCTTTAATGAGGGGGCCAACGGCCTGACTTTC.

The genes are TRBV5-1 and TRBJ2-5, with 13 bases fitting TRBD2. The CDR3 covers 16 residues. In germline, CDR1 is SGHRS, CDR2 YFSETQ. Trimming cost V 2 bases and J 2 bases; bases outside gene matches: 3. CDR3 bases: TGCGCCAGCAGCTTCGGACTAGCGGGAGCTCAAGAGACCCAGTACTTC. It specifies CASSFGLAGAQETQYF.